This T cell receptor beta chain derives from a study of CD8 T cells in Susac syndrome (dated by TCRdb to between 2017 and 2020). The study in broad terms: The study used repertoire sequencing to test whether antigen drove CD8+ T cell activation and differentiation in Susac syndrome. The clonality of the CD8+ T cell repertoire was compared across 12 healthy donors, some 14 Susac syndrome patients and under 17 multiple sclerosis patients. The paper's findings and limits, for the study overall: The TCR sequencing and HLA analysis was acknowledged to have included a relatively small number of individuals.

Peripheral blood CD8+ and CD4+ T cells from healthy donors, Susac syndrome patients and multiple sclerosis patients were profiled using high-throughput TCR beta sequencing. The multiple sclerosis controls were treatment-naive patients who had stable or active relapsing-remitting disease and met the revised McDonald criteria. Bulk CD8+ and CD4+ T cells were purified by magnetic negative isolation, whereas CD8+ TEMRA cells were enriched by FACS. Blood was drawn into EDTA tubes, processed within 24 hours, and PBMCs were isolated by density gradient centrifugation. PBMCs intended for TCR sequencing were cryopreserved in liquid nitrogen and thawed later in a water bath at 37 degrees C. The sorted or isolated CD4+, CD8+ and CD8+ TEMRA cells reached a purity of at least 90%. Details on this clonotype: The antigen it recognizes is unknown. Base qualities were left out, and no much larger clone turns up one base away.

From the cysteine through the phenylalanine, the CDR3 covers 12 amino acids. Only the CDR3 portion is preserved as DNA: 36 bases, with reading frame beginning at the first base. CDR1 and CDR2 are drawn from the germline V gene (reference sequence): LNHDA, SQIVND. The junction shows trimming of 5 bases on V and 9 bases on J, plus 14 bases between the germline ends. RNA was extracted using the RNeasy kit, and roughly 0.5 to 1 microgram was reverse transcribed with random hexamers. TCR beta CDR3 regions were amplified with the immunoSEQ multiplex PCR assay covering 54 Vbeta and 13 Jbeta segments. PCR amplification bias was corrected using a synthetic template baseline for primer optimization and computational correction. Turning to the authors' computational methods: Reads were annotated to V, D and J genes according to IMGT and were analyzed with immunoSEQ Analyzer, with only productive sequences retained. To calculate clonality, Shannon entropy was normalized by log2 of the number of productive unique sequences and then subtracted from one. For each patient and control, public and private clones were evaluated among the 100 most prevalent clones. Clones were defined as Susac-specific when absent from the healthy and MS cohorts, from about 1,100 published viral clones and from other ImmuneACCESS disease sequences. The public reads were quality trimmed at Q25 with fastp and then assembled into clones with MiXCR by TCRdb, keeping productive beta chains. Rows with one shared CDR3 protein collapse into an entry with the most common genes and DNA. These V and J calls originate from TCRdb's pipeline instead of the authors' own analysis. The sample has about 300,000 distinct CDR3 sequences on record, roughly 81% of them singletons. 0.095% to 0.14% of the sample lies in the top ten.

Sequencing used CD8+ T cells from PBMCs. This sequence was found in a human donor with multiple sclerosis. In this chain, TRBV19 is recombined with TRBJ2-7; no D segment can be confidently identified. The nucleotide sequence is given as TGTGCCAGTAGTGCGAACGAGGTCGTGCAGTACTTC. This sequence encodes CASSANEVVQYF.